This entry lists 23 T cell receptor delta chains sequenced from one sample in a study of gamma-delta T cells after stem cell transplantation. TCRdb made new clone calls on the RT-PCR reads using CATT. The data hold about 1,600 delta-chain clones, with about 21% observed a single time. The sample was gamma-delta T cells. The receptors shown here come from a human donor. It is not recorded whose cells these are; they may come from a transplant donor.

Remarks on this clone: A far larger clone is one nucleotide away, so this likely arose from a read error. The sample holds other DNA sequences that translate to the same CDR3. The V gene is TRDV2, the J gene TRDJ1; 10 positions agree with TRDD3. The CDR3 has 17 amino acids. J was trimmed by 0 bases and V by 7 bases; bases with no gene match: 13. Germline V gene sequence: CDR1 GEAIGNYY, CDR2 EKD. In DNA, the CDR3 is TGTGCCTGCGATATACTGGGGGATTCACCGTACACCGATAAACTCATCTTT. This encodes CACDILGDSPYTDKLIF.

Notes on this clone: A much larger clonotype is one base distant, so this may be a read error. This specimen includes other DNA sequences encoding the same CDR3. The chain carries TRDV1 and TRDJ1, with 7 bases that match TRDD3. The germline CDR1 and CDR2 sequences are TSWWSYY and QGS. CDR3 size: 23 residues. V shed 4 bases and J 0 bases; nucleotides not matched to a gene: 29. The CDR3 sequence: CALGGGFPPLPVLGMPYTDKLIF. The CDR3 region has the DNA TGTGCTCTTGGGGGGGGCTTCCCTCCGCTACCCGTACTGGGGATGCCGTACACCGATAAACTCATCTTT.

This clone came up a few times. A far larger clone is a single base away, which makes a read error likely. The identical CDR3 is also encoded by other nucleotide sequences in the sample. J is TRDJ1 and V is TRDV2; 9 nucleotides line up with TRDD3. This CDR3 has 19 amino acids. Germline values: CDR1 GEAIGNYY, CDR2 EKD. The CDR3 nucleotides are TGCGCCTGTGACCTAGTTCCTACGGGGGATACCTCATACACCGATAAACTCATCTTT. Its protein product is CACDLVPTGDTSYTDKLIF.

By proportion, this clone is hyperexpanded. The same CDR3 is also encoded by other DNA sequences in this sample. CDR3 residues: CALGIRRLPPLTGGYGADKLIF. The CDR3 nucleotides are TGTGCTCTTGGAATCCGGCGCCTTCCCCCTCTTACTGGGGGATACGGGGCCGATAAACTCATCTTT. The J gene is TRDJ1, the V gene TRDV1; TRDD3 matches at 13 bases. The V gene end was trimmed by 6 bases and the J gene end by 3 bases; junction bases not matched to a gene: 25. This CDR3 comprises 22 residues. From germline, CDR1 is TSWWSYY and CDR2 QGS.

V is TRDV2 and J is TRDJ1; 9 bases are shared with TRDD3. This CDR3 is built from 16 residues. The V gene's germline CDR1 is GEAIGNYY and CDR2 EKD. Unmatched junction bases numbered 14, after V lost 0 bases and J lost 10 bases. CDR3 protein: CACDTVGKGDTRVLIF. The DNA of the CDR3 is TGTGCCTGTGACACCGTCGGAAAGGGGGATACCAGGGTACTCATCTTT.

The table lists this clone with a count of one. This chain joins TRDV2 and TRDJ1; TRDD3 is a possible D gene (6 bases). Germline V gives CDR1 GEAIGNYY, CDR2 EKD. V was pared by 0 bases and J by 11 bases, with 33 bases between. CDR3 length equals 19 residues. CDR3 coding DNA: TGTGCCTGTGACACCGTGCGGGCTGGGGTATTACCCCCTCATGAGAACCTCATCTTT. It codes for CACDTVRAGVLPPHENLIF.

This clone is medium-sized. The V call is TRDV2, the J call TRDJ1, with 8 bases identical to TRDD3. The CDR3 has 17 amino acids. V lost 1 base, J lost 2 bases, and 11 bases stayed unmatched. Germline V gene lookup returns CDR1 GEAIGNYY and CDR2 EKD. In nucleotides, the CDR3 is TGTGCCTGTGACACGATCATGACTGGGGGTTCTACCGATAAACTCATCTTT. As protein: CACDTIMTGGSTDKLIF.

The gene calls are TRDV2 and TRDJ1; 13 bases are a match to TRDD3. The J segment lost 4 bases and the V segment lost 3 bases, leaving 10 bases of the junction unmatched. The CDR3 length is 17 residues. Germline V gives CDR1 GEAIGNYY, CDR2 EKD. CDR3 residues: CACDVLLGDTRGDKLIF. The CDR3 coding sequence is TGTGCCTGTGACGTTCTACTGGGGGATACGCGAGGCGATAAACTCATCTTT.

On this clone: Being one base from a much bigger clone, this may be a read error. The gene calls are TRDV2 and TRDJ1; 8 bases are shared with TRDD3. This CDR3 comprises 16 residues. Germline CDR1 GEAIGNYY, CDR2 EKD. J was trimmed by 4 bases and V by 2 bases; bases with no gene match: 11. The CDR3 is CACDNVVLGASDKLIF. The CDR3 DNA follows: TGTGCCTGTGACAACGTAGTACTGGGGGCCAGCGATAAACTCATCTTT.

Details on this clone: TCRdb has a much larger clone's protein, which differs at residue 3 from the translation of this DNA, likely because of a read error; what is shown is the protein translated from the DNA. V is TRDV1 and J is TRDJ2; D uncertain. This CDR3 region has 21 residues. Germline CDR1 is TSWWSYY and CDR2 is QGS. The CDR3 protein is CAFGSPKTLILIKALTAQLFF. In nucleotides, the CDR3 is TGTGCTTTTGGGTCCCCGAAAACCCTTATCCTGATCAAAGCTTTGACAGCACAACTCTTCTTT.

This clone was observed a few times. A far larger clone lies a single base away; this is likely a read error. V gene TRDV1 combines with J gene TRDJ1; 8 bases agree with TRDD3. Germline loops: CDR1 TSWWSYY, CDR2 QGS. The CDR3 is 22 amino acids. The CDR3: CALGARRLFPQNTRGYTDNLIF. DNA of the CDR3: TGTGCTCTTGGGGCCCGCAGATTGTTCCCTCAAAACACGCGGGGATACACCGATAACCTCATCTTT.

Concerning this clone: A far larger clone differs by one base, so this is likely a read error. The chain recombines TRDV2 with TRDJ3; D is perhaps TRDD3 (5 bases). Deletions cut 5 bases from V and 5 bases from J, with 21 bases between. The CDR3 length is 18 residues. CDR1 is GEAIGNYY, CDR2 EKD, per germline. The CDR3 loop reads CACVSVTPILGDTRQMFF. In DNA form, the CDR3 reads TGTGCCTGTGTCTCCGTGACCCCGATACTGGGGGACACCCGACAGATGTTTTTC.

This clone is large (0.1 to 1%). The same CDR3 also results from other DNA sequences found in this sample. This chain connects TRDV2 to TRDJ1; D possibly corresponds to TRDD3 (5 bases). V lost 0 bases, J lost 0 bases, and 10 bases lay in between. This CDR3 comprises 15 residues. The germline V gene encodes CDR1 GEAIGNYY and CDR2 EKD. CDR3 in DNA: TGTGCCTGTGACACCGTGGGGACAGACACCGATAAACTCATCTTT. Its protein is CACDTVGTDTDKLIF.

Turning to this clone: A far larger clone is a single base away, which makes a read error likely. V usage is TRDV1 and J usage is TRDJ1; the D is unclear. The CDR3 is made up of 22 amino acids. V lost 4 bases and J 0 bases, leaving 33 bases between the germline ends. The V gene's germline CDR1 is TSWWSYY and CDR2 QGS. This CDR3 is CALGARRLFPQNTREYTDKLIF. The CDR3 coding sequence is TGTGCTCTTGGGGCCCGCAGATTGTTCCCTCAAAACACGCGGGAATACACCGATAAACTCATCTTT.

In its sample, this clone is large (0.1 to 1%). The junction and the germline gene differ at one end; a read error may be behind it. The gene calls are TRDV2 and TRDJ1, with 11 positions matching TRDD3. The germline CDR1 and CDR2 sequences are GEAIGNYY and EKD. CDR3 length: 17 residues. The CDR3 DNA reads TGTGCCTGTGACACCCTGGGGGATACCGAGAGCACCGGTAAACTCATCTTT. Translating it yields CACDTLGDTESTGKLIF.

The V gene is TRDV2, the J gene TRDJ1, with 11 bases identical to TRDD3. V shed 3 bases, J shed 2 bases, and the junction held 10 bases outside the gene matches. Per germline, CDR1 GEAIGNYY and CDR2 EKD. The CDR3 is made up of 17 amino acids. CDR3 sequence reads: CACDGLLGDSPTDKLIF. Written as DNA, the CDR3 is TGTGCCTGTGACGGCCTACTGGGGGATAGCCCGACCGATAAACTCATCTTT.

This clone was observed a handful of times. The genes are TRDV2 and TRDJ1, with 9 bases lining up with TRDD3. This CDR3 is 18 amino acids long. Germline V CDR1 and CDR2: GEAIGNYY, EKD. The junction had 10 bases not matched to a gene; V was cut back by 0 bases and J by 0 bases. Here the CDR3 DNA reads TGTGCCTGTGACACCGGAACTGGGGGAACAGCTTACACCGATAAACTCATCTTT. Translated: CACDTGTGGTAYTDKLIF.

This clone was found a few times. This CDR3 reads CACDPLYEGTEWGIRRKLIF. The DNA of the CDR3 is TGTGCCTGTGACCCGCTCTATGAGGGGACGGAGTGGGGGATTCGCCGGAAACTCATCTTT. The chain has TRDV2 and TRDJ1, with TRDD3 identical over 8 bases. The CDR3 has 20 amino acids. CDR1 is GEAIGNYY and CDR2 is EKD in the germline V gene. Trimming cost V 3 bases and J 8 bases; bases outside gene matches: 28.

Comment on this clone: A much larger clone is a single base away; this may be a read error. J is TRDJ1 and V is TRDV2; TRDD3 matches at 13 bases. Germline CDR1 is GEAIGNYY and CDR2 is EKD. The CDR3 spans 19 residues. CDR3 region: CACGTLTGGYARYTDKLIF. In DNA, the CDR3 is TGTGCCTGTGGCACCTTAACTGGGGGATACGCGAGGTACACCGATAAACTCATCTTT.

This chain links TRDV2 with TRDJ1; tentatively, D is TRDD3 (6 bases). The V and J ends lost 0 bases and 3 bases respectively, with 16 bases between them. Germline V CDR1 and CDR2: GEAIGNYY, EKD. The CDR3 covers 16 residues. CDR3 sequence: CACDTLGGDEADKLIF. The CDR3 DNA reads as TGTGCCTGTGACACCCTAGGGGGGGACGAGGCCGATAAACTCATCTTT.

There are a few counts of this clone. Translating this DNA gives a protein that differs at residue 5 from the TCRdb one, which belongs to a much larger clone; a read error is likely, and the protein shown is this translation. The rearrangement joins TRDV2 to TRDJ1; a possible D gene is TRDD1 (6 bases). Per the germline V gene, CDR1 is GEAIGNYY and CDR2 is EKD. The V and J ends lost 3 bases and 3 bases respectively, with 40 bases between them. The CDR3 consists of 23 residues. The CDR3 DNA follows: TGTGCCTGTGACTTCGTAGGAGGATATGGGGACCTCGAAATACCCTTAGAATCCGATAAACTCATCTTT. Protein sequence: CACDFVGGYGDLEIPLESDKLIF.

This clone was observed once. The chain couples TRDV2 to TRDJ1; D might be TRDD3 (6 bases). V was clipped by 0 bases and J by 4 bases, with 20 bases between them. Germline lookup yields CDR1 GEAIGNYY and CDR2 EKD. CDR3 length equals 17 residues. The CDR3, as DNA: TGTGCCTGTGACACCGTTAGTGGGGGCACCTCCGTCGATAAACTCATCTTT. This codes for CACDTVSGGTSVDKLIF.

The chain links TRDV2 to TRDJ1, with 12 bases fitting TRDD3. Per the germline V gene, CDR1 is GEAIGNYY and CDR2 is EKD. The CDR3 covers 22 residues. V lost 0 bases, J lost 6 bases, and 25 bases stayed unmatched. Written as DNA, the CDR3 is TGTGCCTGTGACACCGTTCGCGGTGGACCTTATACTGGGGGATACCGGCAGAATAAACTCATCTTT. As protein: CACDTVRGGPYTGGYRQNKLIF.